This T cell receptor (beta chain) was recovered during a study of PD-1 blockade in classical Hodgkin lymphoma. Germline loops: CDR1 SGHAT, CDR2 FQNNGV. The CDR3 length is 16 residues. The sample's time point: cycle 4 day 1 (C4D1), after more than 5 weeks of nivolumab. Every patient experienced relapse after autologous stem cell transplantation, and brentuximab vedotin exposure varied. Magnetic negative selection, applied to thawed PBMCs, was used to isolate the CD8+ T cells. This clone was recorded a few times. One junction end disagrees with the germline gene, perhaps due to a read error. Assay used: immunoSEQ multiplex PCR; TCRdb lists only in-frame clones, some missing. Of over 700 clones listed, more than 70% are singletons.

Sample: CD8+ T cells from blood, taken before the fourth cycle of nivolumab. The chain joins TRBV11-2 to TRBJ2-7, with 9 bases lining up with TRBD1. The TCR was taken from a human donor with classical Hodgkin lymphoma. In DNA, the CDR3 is TGTGCCAGCAGCCTAGAGGGACAGGGTGGCTCCTACGAGCAGTACTTC. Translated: CASSLEGQGGSYEQYF.